Described below is a single TCR beta chain sequence and its context. Its antigen is unidentified. Splitting the CD4+ cells yielded a CD45RA+ naive subset and a CD45RA-negative memory subset. Profiled with immunoSEQ multiplex PCR; TCRdb holds only in-frame clones, not every one. The sample yields about 2,500,000 clones, roughly 92% seen once. The sample is drawn from a study of shared clonotypes between healthy human individuals. Study information: CD4 naive cells filled three plates per donor, CD4 memory three, CD8 naive two and CD8 memory one.

The CDR3 has 15 residues. Germline V gene data show CDR1 as LNHDA and CDR2 as SQIVND (reference sequence). V was pared by 2 bases and J by 5 bases, with 2 bases of the junction left unmatched. Study results and limitations: Owing to a small donor count, the genetic and exposure-history diversity represented was limited. Collection of samples was limited to blood; tissue repertoires likely differ.

The source of this sequence is a man aged 18-30 years in good health. The rearrangement uses TRBV19 and TRBJ2-2; 10 bases align to TRBD2. The sequencing sample was made of naive CD4+ T cells sorted from blood. Subset meaning: CD45RA+ positively selected. This chain's CDR3 is CASSIIAGGTGELFF. CDR3 in DNA: TGTGCCAGTAGTATAATAGCGGGAGGTACCGGGGAGCTGTTTTTT.